These 23 T cell receptor beta chains originate from one sample sequenced in a study of STAT3 mutations in large granular lymphocyte leukemia. This table comes from immunoSEQ multiplex PCR, and its TCRdb copy is limited to in-frame clones, with some not included. The repertoire holds about 42,000 clones, with 81% as singletons. No antigens are known for them. Whole-study results and caveats: Every T-cell large granular lymphocyte leukemia patient had at least one immunodominant TCR beta clonotype.

The sample taken for sequencing was PBMCs. The receptor source for this set is a human donor with T large granular lymphocyte leukemia. Some clones in this sample may be carry-over from other donors' samples.

This sequence joins TRBV6-5 and TRBJ1-1; 8 bases agree with TRBD1. V dropped 1 base and J dropped 5; count of bases not matched to a gene: 6. In germline, CDR1 is MNHEY, CDR2 SVGAGI. CDR3 length: 15 amino acids. The CDR3 coding sequence is TGTGCCAGCAGTTACTTTCGACAGGGGATGACTGAAGCTTTCTTT. Its protein product is CASSYFRQGMTEAFF.

This chain joins TRBV7-8 and TRBJ1-2, with D uncertain. V was trimmed by 1 base and J by 0 bases, leaving 18 bases between them. This CDR3 is built from 18 residues. Germline V CDR1 and CDR2: SGHVS, FQNEAQ. The CDR3 spells CASSLVSPKTQANYGYTF. In nucleotides, the CDR3 is TGTGCCAGCAGCTTAGTGTCCCCCAAGACCCAAGCTAACTATGGCTACACCTTC.

This chain uses TRBV18 with TRBJ2-5; D gene ambiguous. The CDR3 has 12 residues. Trimming took off 3 bases at V and 7 bases at J, with 9 bases between the two ends. Per germline, CDR1 KGHSH and CDR2 LQKENI. CDR3 nucleotide sequence: TGTGCCAGCTCACCCGAGGAGAGGACCCAGTACTTC. This codes for CASSPEERTQYF.

The V gene is TRBV19, the J gene TRBJ1-4; D may be TRBD1 (5 bases). Germline values: CDR1 LNHDA, CDR2 SQIVND (reference sequence). Trimming removed 4 bases from V and 3 bases from J, with 12 bases in between. The CDR3 is made up of 15 amino acids. CDR3 region: CASSTGTGANEKLFF. The CDR3 DNA follows: TGTGCCAGTAGTACAGGGACGGGGGCTAATGAAAAACTGTTTTTT. Using reference TRBV19 and TRBJ1-4 for the parts outside the CDR3, the full variable domain is DGGITQSPKYLFRKEGQNVTLSCEQNLNHDAMYWYRQDPGQGLRLIYYSQIVNDFQKGDIAEGYSVSREKKESFPLTVTSAQKNPTAFYLCASSTGTGANEKLFFGSGTQLSVL.

CDR3 coding DNA: TGTGCCAGCAGTTACCGAGCGGGGGGGCCGGGGAATGAGCAGTTCTTC. The encoded protein is CASSYRAGGPGNEQFF. The chain uses TRBV6-5 and TRBJ2-1, with 10 nucleotides matching TRBD2. Germline V gives CDR1 MNHEY, CDR2 SVGAGI. The length of the CDR3 is 16 residues. With 2 bases clipped from V and 7 bases from J, the junction kept 8 bases outside the gene matches.

V and J are TRBV5-1 and TRBJ1-4; tentative D call: TRBD1 (6 bases). Germline assignment: CDR1 SGHRS and CDR2 YFSETQ. The CDR3 has 14 residues. Between the trimmed V and J ends, which lost 4 bases and 11 bases, there was a span of 18 bases. The CDR3 spells CASSPGGQEGKLFF. CDR3 bases: TGCGCCAGCAGCCCCGGGGGGCAAGAGGGGAAACTGTTTTTT. The complete variable domain, with remaining parts taken from reference TRBV5-1 and TRBJ1-4, reads KAGVTQTPRYLIKTRGQQVTLSCSPISGHRSVSWYQQTPGQGLQFLFEYFSETQRNKGNFPGRFSGRQFSNSRSEMNVSTLELGDSALYLCASSPGGQEGKLFFGSGTQLSVL.

The chain joins TRBV6-4 to TRBJ2-2, with unresolved D. Germline assignment: CDR1 MRHNA and CDR2 SNTAGT. The V end was cut by 0 bases, the J end by 3 bases, with 2 bases between. The CDR3 totals 13 residues. The CDR3 loop reads CASSDSDTGELFF. As DNA, the CDR3 is TGTGCCAGCAGTGACTCTGACACCGGGGAGCTGTTTTTT.

The chain employs TRBV6-6 and TRBJ1-5; the D is unclear. Germline CDR1 MNHNY, CDR2 SVGAGI (reference sequence). V lost 6 bases and J lost 7, with 13 bases in between. The length of the CDR3 is 13 residues. The CDR3 reads CASRYEGPQPQHF. CDR3 nucleotides: TGTGCCAGCAGGTACGAAGGCCCACAGCCCCAGCATTTT.

The chain recombines TRBV7-9 with TRBJ2-5; 11 nucleotides match TRBD2. The CDR3 is 15 residues long. Germline V lookup: CDR1 SEHNR, CDR2 FQNEAQ (reference sequence). The trim removed 5 bases at V and 2 bases at J, leaving 4 bases unmatched. CDR3 sequence reads: CASSILAGGQETQYF. The DNA of the CDR3 is TGTGCCAGCAGCATTCTAGCGGGGGGACAAGAGACCCAGTACTTC.

The genes are TRBV4-1 and TRBJ1-6; 8 bases are shared with TRBD1. The CDR3 is made up of 19 amino acids. Germline CDR1 is MGHRA and CDR2 is YSYEKL. Germline trimming cut 0 bases from V and 0 bases from J; bases unmatched to any gene: 7. The CDR3 bases are TGCGCCAGCAGCCAAGATAGCCGGGACAGGAGCTCCTATAATTCACCCCTCCACTTT. Protein: CASSQDSRDRSSYNSPLHF.

The CDR3 reads CASSPRLGELFF. The CDR3 DNA reads TGTGCCAGCAGCCCCCGGCTCGGGGAGCTGTTTTTT. This rearrangement joins TRBV5-4 to TRBJ2-2; D not certain. CDR3 size: 12 residues. Germline loops: CDR1 SGHNT, CDR2 YYREEE (reference sequence). Trimming removed 4 bases from V and 7 bases from J, with 8 bases in between. Looking up the rest from reference TRBV5-4 and TRBJ2-2 gives the full variable domain: ETGVTQSPTHLIKTRGQQVTLRCSSQSGHNTVSWYQQALGQGPQFIFQYYREEENGRGNFPPRFSGLQFPNYSSELNVNALELDDSALYLCASSPRLGELFFGEGSRLTVL.

The rearrangement uses TRBV7-8 and TRBJ2-7, with unresolved D. In germline, CDR1 is SGHVS, CDR2 FQNEAQ. Trimming stripped 5 bases from V and 1 base from J, with 9 bases between. There are 13 residues in the CDR3. The DNA of the CDR3 is TGTGCCAGCAGCCCGTACCCTTCCTACGAGCAGTACTTC. Its translation: CASSPYPSYEQYF.

The chain employs TRBV14 and TRBJ2-5; 7 bases match TRBD2. Germline CDR1 is SGHDN and CDR2 is FVKESK. The ends lost 4 bases at V and 5 bases at J; junction bases unmatched: 4. The CDR3 spans 13 residues. The CDR3 nucleotides are TGTGCCAGCAGCCCAACTAGCGTCGAGACCCAGTACTTC. Its translation is CASSPTSVETQYF.

This chain links TRBV4-3 with TRBJ1-2, with 9 bases that match TRBD1. J was trimmed by 6 bases and V by 3 bases; bases with no gene match: 5. Germline CDR1 LGHNA, CDR2 YSLEER. There are 14 residues in the CDR3. CDR3: CASSQMTGGHGYTF. For the CDR3, the DNA is TGCGCCAGCAGCCAGATGACAGGGGGGCATGGCTACACCTTC.

This chain joins TRBV11-2 and TRBJ2-3, with D perhaps given as TRBD1 or TRBD2 (5 bases each). This CDR3 is built from 17 residues. Germline V gene lookup returns CDR1 SGHAT and CDR2 FQNNGV. Between the trimmed V and J ends, which lost 1 base and 5 bases, there was a span of 19 bases. CDR3 sequence: CASSLVSGRLIGDTQYF. The DNA for the CDR3 is TGTGCCAGCAGCTTAGTCTCGGGACGATTGATAGGAGATACGCAGTATTTT.

In DNA, the CDR3 is TGTGCCAGCAGCCAAGGAAACGGGCTAAACAATGAGCAGTTCTTC. It specifies CASSQGNGLNNEQFF. This rearrangement joins TRBV7-2 to TRBJ2-1; D uncertain. The CDR3 contains 15 residues. Per germline, CDR1 SGHTA and CDR2 FQGNSA. Trimming took 5 bases from V and 5 from J, leaving 16 bases between them.

The chain joins TRBV14 to TRBJ2-7; D is possibly TRBD1 (5 bases). CDR3 size: 15 residues. Germline V gene sequence: CDR1 SGHDN, CDR2 FVKESK. V was cut by 4 bases and J by 9 bases, with 22 bases left in between. The CDR3 loop is CASSLRAVPPLGQYV. The DNA for the CDR3 is TGTGCCAGCAGCCTCAGGGCTGTCCCCCCATTGGGGCAGTACGTC.

The J gene is TRBJ2-1, the V gene TRBV5-6; D not resolved. Per germline, CDR1 SGHDT and CDR2 YYEEEE. V was pared by 1 base and J by 5 bases, with 10 bases between. CDR3 size: 14 residues. CDR3 sequence (DNA): TGTGCCAGCAGCTTGAAGACTCTCAACAATGAGCAGTTCTTC. Its protein is CASSLKTLNNEQFF.

V usage is TRBV5-1 and J usage is TRBJ1-4; the D is unclear. The V end was cut by 1 base, the J end by 5 bases, with 6 bases between. This CDR3 contains 13 residues. CDR1 is SGHRS and CDR2 is YFSETQ in the germline V gene. The CDR3 reads CASSLSQNEKLFF. CDR3 nucleotides: TGCGCCAGCAGCTTGAGCCAGAATGAAAAACTGTTTTTT.

This chain connects TRBV29-1 to TRBJ2-5, with 8 bases identical to TRBD2. Trimming removed 0 bases from V and 5 bases from J; junction bases left unmatched: 11. Germline values: CDR1 SQVTM, CDR2 ANQGSEA. CDR3 length: 16 amino acids. This CDR3 is CSVEDAHRGGRETQYF. As DNA, the CDR3 is TGCAGCGTTGAAGACGCCCATCGGGGGGGGCGCGAGACCCAGTACTTC.

The chain joins TRBV28 to TRBJ2-1; 11 bases agree with TRBD2. In germline, CDR1 is MDHEN, CDR2 SYDVKM. This CDR3 is built from 14 residues. After removal of 2 bases from V and 7 bases from J, the junction contained 1 base not matched to a gene. CDR3 DNA sequence: TGTGCCAGCAGTTTACTAGCGGGGGGTAATGAGCAGTTCTTC. Protein product: CASSLLAGGNEQFF.

J is TRBJ2-3 and V is TRBV4-2; possibly TRBD1 for D (6 bases). The germline gives CDR1 LGHNA, CDR2 YNFKEQ. V gave up 0 bases and J gave up 5 bases, with 12 bases separating them. This CDR3 region has 15 residues. CDR3 bases: TGTGCCAGCAGCCAAGACCAGGGGCTGGAAGATACGCAGTATTTT. This codes for CASSQDQGLEDTQYF.

This rearrangement joins TRBV27 to TRBJ2-7; D is possibly TRBD2 (6 bases). V lost 7 bases, J lost 5 bases, and 9 bases lay in between. Germline CDR1 reads MNHEY; CDR2 reads SMNVEV (reference sequence). CDR3 length: 11 residues. The CDR3 DNA sequence: TGTGCCAGCAATGGGGGGAACGAGCAGTACTTC. It codes for CASNGGNEQYF.